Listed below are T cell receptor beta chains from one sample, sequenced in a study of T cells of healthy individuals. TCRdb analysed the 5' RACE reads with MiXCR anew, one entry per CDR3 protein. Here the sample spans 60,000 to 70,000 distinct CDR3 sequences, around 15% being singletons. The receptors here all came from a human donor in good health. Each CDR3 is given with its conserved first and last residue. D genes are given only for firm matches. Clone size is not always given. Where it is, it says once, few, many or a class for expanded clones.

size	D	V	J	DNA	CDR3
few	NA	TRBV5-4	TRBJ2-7	TGTGCCAGCAGCAGGTATTTTTCCTACGAGCAGTACTTC	CASSRYFSYEQYF
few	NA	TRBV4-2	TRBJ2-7	TGTGCCAGCAGCCAAGAGCCCTACGAGCAGTACTTC	CASSQEPYEQYF
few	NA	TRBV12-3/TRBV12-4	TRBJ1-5	TGTGCCAGCAGTTTATTCGGCGGAAGTCAGCCCCAGCATTTT	CASSLFGGSQPQHF
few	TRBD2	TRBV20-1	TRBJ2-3	TGCAGTGCTAGAGAAGCGGGAGGGACAGATACGCAGTATTTT	CSAREAGGTDTQYF
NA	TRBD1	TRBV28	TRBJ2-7	TGTGCCAGCACGGACAGGAACAACGAGCAGTACTTC	CASTDRNNEQYF
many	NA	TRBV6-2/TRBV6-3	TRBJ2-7	TGTGCCAGCAGGCGTCTTGTTAGTGAGGTCAACGAGCAGTACTTC	CASRRLVSEVNEQYF
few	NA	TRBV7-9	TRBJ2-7	TGTGCCAGCAGCCACCCAGACAGGCGACCCTACGAGCAGTACTTC	CASSHPDRRPYEQYF
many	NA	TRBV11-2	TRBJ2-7	TGTGCCAGCACTACCTCCTACGAGCAGTACTTC	CASTTSYEQYF
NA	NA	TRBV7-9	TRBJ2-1	TGTGCCAGCAGCGAGACCGTCTCCTACAATGAGCAGTTCTTC	CASSETVSYNEQFF
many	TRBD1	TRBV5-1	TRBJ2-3	TGCGCCAGCAGCTTCGGACAGGGGGGCACAGATACGCAGTATTTT	CASSFGQGGTDTQYF
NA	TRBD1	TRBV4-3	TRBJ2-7	TGCGCCAGCAGCCAGGAGACAGGGACGGCCTACGAGCAGTACTTC	CASSQETGTAYEQYF
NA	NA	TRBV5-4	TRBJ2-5	TGTGCCAGCAGCCACCCGGACAGTTACGAGACCCAGTACTTC	CASSHPDSYETQYF
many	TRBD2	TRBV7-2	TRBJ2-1	TGTGCCAGCAATAGCGGGAGGGCCCAAGAGCAGTTCTTC	CASNSGRAQEQFF
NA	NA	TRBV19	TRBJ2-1	TGTGCCAGTAGTCCTCATACCCGAGGGACTGAGCAGTTCTTC	CASSPHTRGTEQFF
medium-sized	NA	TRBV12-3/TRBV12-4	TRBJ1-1	TGTGCCAGCTCTTTTGGGAGGGTCCTGAACACTGAAGCTTTCTTT	CASSFGRVLNTEAFF
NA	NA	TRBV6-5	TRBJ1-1	TGTGCCAGCAGTTACTACGGGGGACGAGGGGGACCAGGGTATGGGGAAGCTTTCTTT	CASSYYGGRGGPGYGEAFF
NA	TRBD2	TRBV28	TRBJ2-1	TGTGCCAGCAGTTTGCCGAGAAAGGGACTAGCGTCCCTAAATGAGCAGTTCTTC	CASSLPRKGLASLNEQFF
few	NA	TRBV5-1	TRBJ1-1	TGCGCCAGCAGCTTGGACGGGGCGCGGAACACTGAAGCTTTCTTT	CASSLDGARNTEAFF
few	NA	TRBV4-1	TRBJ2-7	TGCGCCAGCAGCCAACTAACAGGGAGCTACGAGCAGTACTTC	CASSQLTGSYEQYF
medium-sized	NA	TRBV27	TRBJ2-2	TGTGCCAGCAGTTCGGGAACCTCGAACACCGGGGAGCTGTTTTTT	CASSSGTSNTGELFF
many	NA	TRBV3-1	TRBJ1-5	TGTGCCAGCAGCCGGGGCAATCAGCCCCAGCATTTT	CASSRGNQPQHF
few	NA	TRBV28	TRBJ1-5	TGTGCCAGCAGTGAGAATCAGCCCCAGCATTTT	CASSENQPQHF
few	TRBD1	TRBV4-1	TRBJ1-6	TGCGCCAGCAGCCTAACTTCAGGGGGCGAGTATGGTTCACCCCTCCACTTT	CASSLTSGGEYGSPLHF
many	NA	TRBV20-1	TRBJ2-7	TGCAGTGTCAACCAACAGCTCCTTATAGGAGAGCAGTACTTC	CSVNQQLLIGEQYF
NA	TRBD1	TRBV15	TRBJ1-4	TGTGCCACCAGCAGAGACCGGGACAGTAATGAAAAACTGTTTTTT	CATSRDRDSNEKLFF
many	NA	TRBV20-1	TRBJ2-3	TGCAGTGCTAGGTCGGAGGGCCGCATGAGGACAGATACGCAGTATTTT	CSARSEGRMRTDTQYF
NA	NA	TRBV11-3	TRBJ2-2	TGTGCCAGCAGCCAAGTCACTAAGGGGGAGCTGTTTTTT	CASSQVTKGELFF
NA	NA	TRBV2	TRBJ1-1	TGTGCCAGCAGTAAGGGGGTCTCGGGGAAGACTGAAGCTTTCTTT	CASSKGVSGKTEAFF
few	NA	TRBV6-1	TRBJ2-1	TGTGCCAGCAGTGACCCAGGGGCTGGAGATGAGCAGTTCTTC	CASSDPGAGDEQFF
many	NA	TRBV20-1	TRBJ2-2	TGCAGTGCTAGAGATTTCCCAGACACCGGGGAGCTGTTTTTT	CSARDFPDTGELFF
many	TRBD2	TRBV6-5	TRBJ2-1	TGTGCCAGCTCCCCACGCCTAGCGGGGGGTAGTGAGCAGTTCTTC	CASSPRLAGGSEQFF
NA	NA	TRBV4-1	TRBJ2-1	TGCGCCAGCAGCCGGGAATCCTCCTACAATGAGCAGTTCTTC	CASSRESSYNEQFF
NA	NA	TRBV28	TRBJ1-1	TGTGCCAGCGTACGGGGGCCGAACACTGAAGCTTTCTTT	CASVRGPNTEAFF
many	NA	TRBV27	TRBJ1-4	TGTGCCAGCGGATGGACAGCTGAAAAACTGTTTTTT	CASGWTAEKLFF
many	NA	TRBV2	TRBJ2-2	TGTGCCAGCAAAGGCCCCAACGCCGGGACACGAGGCGGGGAGCTGTTTTTT	CASKGPNAGTRGGELFF
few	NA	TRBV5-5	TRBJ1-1	TGTGCCAGCAGCTCCGGGACTCCCGACACTGAAGCTTTCTTT	CASSSGTPDTEAFF
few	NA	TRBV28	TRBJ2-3	TGTGCCAGCAGACCCCAGGCCTCGGGCGCAGATACGCAGTATTTT	CASRPQASGADTQYF
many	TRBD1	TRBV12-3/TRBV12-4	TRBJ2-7	TGTGCCAGCAGGCAGGACAGGGGAGGATCCGAGCAGTACTTC	CASRQDRGGSEQYF